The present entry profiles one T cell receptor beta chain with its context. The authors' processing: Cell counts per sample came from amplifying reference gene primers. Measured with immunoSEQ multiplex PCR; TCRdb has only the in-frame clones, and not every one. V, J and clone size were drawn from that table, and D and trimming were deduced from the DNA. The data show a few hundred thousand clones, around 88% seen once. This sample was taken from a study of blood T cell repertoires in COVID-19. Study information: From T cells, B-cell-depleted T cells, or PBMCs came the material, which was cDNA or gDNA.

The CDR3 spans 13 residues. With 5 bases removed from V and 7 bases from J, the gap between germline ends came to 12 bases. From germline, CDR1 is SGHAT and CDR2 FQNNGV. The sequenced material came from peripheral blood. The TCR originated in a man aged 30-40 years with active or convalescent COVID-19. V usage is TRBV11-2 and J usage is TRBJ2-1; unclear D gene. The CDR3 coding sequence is TGTGCCAGCAGCCCTAGTCCTAAAAATGAGCAGTTCTTC. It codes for CASSPSPKNEQFF.